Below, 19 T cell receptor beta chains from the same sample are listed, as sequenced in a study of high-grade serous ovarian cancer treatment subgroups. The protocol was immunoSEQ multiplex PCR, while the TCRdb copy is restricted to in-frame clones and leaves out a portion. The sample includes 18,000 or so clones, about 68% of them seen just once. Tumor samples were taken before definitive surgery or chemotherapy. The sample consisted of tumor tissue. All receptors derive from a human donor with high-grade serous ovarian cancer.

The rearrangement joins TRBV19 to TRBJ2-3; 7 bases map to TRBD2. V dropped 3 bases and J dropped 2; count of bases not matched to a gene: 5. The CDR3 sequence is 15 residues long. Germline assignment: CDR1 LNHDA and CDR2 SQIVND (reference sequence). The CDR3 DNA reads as TGTGCCAGTAGTATGGCTAGCGGTCACACAGATACGCAGTATTTT. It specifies CASSMASGHTDTQYF.

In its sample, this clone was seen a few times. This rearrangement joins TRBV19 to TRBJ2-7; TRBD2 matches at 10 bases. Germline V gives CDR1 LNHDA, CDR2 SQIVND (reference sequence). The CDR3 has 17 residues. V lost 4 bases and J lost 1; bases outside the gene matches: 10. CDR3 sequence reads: CASSRSSGSVESYEQYF. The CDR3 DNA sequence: TGTGCCAGTAGTAGGTCTAGCGGGAGTGTAGAGTCCTACGAGCAGTACTTC.

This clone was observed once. CDR3 coding DNA: TGTGCCAGCAGCGGTAGCGGGAGTTCGGATGAGCAGTTCTTC. Its translation is CASSGSGSSDEQFF. The chain employs TRBV28 and TRBJ2-1; 9 bases match TRBD2. From germline, CDR1 is MDHEN and CDR2 SYDVKM. The V and J ends lost 6 bases and 8 bases, in that order; junction bases with no gene match: 8. The CDR3 loop spans 14 amino acids.

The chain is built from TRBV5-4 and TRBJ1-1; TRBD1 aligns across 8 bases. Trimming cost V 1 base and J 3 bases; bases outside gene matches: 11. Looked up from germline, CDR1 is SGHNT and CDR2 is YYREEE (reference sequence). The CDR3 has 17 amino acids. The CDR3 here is CASSLSPNRGSYTEAFF. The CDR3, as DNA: TGTGCCAGCAGCTTGTCCCCGAACAGGGGGTCTTACACTGAAGCTTTCTTT.

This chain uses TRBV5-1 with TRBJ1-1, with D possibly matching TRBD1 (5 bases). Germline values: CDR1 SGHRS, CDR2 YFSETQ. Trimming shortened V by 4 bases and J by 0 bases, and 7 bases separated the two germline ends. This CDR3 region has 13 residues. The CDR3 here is CASSEGLNTEAFF. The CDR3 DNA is TGCGCCAGCAGCGAGGGGCTGAACACTGAAGCTTTCTTT.

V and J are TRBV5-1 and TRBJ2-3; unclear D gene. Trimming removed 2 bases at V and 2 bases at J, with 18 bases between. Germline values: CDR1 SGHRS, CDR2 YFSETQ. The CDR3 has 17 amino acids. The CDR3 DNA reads TGCGCCAGCAGCTTAAGGACCAGCAAACTGGCCACAGATACGCAGTATTTT. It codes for CASSLRTSKLATDTQYF.

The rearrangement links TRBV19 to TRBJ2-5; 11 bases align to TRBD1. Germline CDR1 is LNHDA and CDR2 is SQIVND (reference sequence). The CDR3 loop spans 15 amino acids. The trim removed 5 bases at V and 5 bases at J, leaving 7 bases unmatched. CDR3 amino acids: CASSERTGGGETQYF. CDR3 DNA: TGTGCCAGTAGTGAAAGGACAGGGGGCGGGGAGACCCAGTACTTC.

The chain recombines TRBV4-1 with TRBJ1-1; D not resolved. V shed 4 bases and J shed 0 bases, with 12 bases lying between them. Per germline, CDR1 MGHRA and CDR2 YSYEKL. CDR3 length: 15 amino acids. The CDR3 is CASSLRREMNTEAFF. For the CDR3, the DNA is TGCGCCAGCAGCCTCAGACGGGAGATGAACACTGAAGCTTTCTTT.

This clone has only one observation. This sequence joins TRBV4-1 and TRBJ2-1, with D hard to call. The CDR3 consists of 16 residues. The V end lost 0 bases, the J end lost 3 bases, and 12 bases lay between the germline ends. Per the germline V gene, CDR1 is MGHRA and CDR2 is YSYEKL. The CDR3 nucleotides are TGCGCCAGCAGCCAAGATCTGACTCTTCTCTACAATGAGCAGTTCTTC. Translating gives CASSQDLTLLYNEQFF.

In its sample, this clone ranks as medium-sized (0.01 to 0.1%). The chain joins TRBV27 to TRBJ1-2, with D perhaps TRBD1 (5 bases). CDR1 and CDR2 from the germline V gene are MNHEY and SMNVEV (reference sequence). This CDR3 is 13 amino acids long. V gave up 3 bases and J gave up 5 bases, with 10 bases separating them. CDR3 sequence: CASSLGPFYGYTF. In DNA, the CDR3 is TGTGCCAGCAGTTTGGGGCCCTTTTATGGCTACACCTTC.

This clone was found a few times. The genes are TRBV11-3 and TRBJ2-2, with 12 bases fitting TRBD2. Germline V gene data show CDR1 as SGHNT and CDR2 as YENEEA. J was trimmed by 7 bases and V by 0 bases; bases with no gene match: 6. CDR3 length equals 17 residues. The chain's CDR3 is CASSLDRLAGVNGELFF. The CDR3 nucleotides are TGTGCCAGCAGCTTAGACAGACTAGCGGGAGTCAACGGGGAGCTGTTTTTT.

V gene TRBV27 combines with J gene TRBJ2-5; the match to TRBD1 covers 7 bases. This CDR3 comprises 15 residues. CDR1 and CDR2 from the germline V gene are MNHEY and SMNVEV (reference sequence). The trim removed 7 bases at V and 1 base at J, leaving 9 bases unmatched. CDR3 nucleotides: TGTGCCAGCAATTTCCGGGACAGCCTCCAAGAGACCCAGTACTTC. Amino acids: CASNFRDSLQETQYF.

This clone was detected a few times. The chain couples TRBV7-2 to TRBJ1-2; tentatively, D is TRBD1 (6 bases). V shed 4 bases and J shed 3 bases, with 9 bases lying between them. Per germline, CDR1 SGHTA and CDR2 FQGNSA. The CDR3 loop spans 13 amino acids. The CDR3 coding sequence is TGTGCCAGCAGCTCAGGGGCGGACTATGGCTACACCTTC. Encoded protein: CASSSGADYGYTF.

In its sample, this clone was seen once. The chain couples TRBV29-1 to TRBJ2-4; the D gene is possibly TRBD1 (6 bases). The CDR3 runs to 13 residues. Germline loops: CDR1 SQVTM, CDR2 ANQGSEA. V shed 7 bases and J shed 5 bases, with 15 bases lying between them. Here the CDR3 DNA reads TGCAGCGGTTCACAGGGTCCCCAAAACATTCAGTACTTC. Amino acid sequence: CSGSQGPQNIQYF.

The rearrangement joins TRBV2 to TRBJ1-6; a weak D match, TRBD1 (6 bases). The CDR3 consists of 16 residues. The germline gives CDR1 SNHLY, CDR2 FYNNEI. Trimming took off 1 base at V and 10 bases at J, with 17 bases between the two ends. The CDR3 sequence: CASSEEVVRGGSPLHF. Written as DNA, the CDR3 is TGTGCCAGCAGTGAAGAAGTGGTCAGGGGCGGGTCACCCCTCCACTTT.

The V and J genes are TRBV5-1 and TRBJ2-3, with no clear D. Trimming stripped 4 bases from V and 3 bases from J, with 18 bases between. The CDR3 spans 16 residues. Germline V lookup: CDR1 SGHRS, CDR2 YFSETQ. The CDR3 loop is CASSPGVGDKTDTQYF. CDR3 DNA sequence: TGCGCCAGCAGCCCCGGAGTTGGGGATAAGACAGATACGCAGTATTTT.

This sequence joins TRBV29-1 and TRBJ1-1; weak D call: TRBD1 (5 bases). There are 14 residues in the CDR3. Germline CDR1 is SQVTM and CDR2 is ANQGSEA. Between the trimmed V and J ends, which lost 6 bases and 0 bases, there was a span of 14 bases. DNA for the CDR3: TGCAGCGTGGGAGGGACGGGAATGAACACTGAAGCTTTCTTT. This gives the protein CSVGGTGMNTEAFF.

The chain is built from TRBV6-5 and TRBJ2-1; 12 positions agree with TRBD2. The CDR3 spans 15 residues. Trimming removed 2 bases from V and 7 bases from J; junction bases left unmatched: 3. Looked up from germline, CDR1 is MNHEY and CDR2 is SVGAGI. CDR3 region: CASSYGLAGGNEQFF. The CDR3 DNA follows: TGTGCCAGCAGTTACGGTCTAGCGGGAGGGAATGAGCAGTTCTTC.

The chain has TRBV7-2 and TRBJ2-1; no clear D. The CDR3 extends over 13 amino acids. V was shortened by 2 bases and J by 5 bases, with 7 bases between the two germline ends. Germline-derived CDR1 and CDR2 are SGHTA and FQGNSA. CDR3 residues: CASSLSSNNEQFF. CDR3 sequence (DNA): TGTGCCAGCAGCTTATCCAGTAACAATGAGCAGTTCTTC.